The next 24 T cell receptor beta chains were all read from a single sample in a study of glioma-infiltrating T cells. The iRepertoire nested amplicon-rescue multiplex PCR amplified TCR alpha and beta CDR3s from RNA. TCRdb analysed the multiplex PCR reads with MiXCR anew, one entry per CDR3 protein. Among around 350,000 distinct CDR3 sequences listed, 41% were seen once. The sample was glioma tissue, nonneoplastic brain tissue, or PBMCs (not recorded which). Receptors were obtained from a human donor with low-grade glioma or glioblastoma, undergoing nonglioma brain surgery, or in good health (not recorded which).

The rearrangement joins TRBV29-1 to TRBJ2-1; no clear D gene. Looked up from germline, CDR1 is SQVTM and CDR2 is ANQGSEA. The CDR3 is made up of 11 amino acids. V was pared by 4 bases and J by 4 bases, with 5 bases between. CDR3 bases: TGCAGCGTTGCGAGGTACAATGAGCAGTTCTTC. It is translated as CSVARYNEQFF.

The chain uses TRBV5-4 and TRBJ2-7; D ambiguous. This CDR3 contains 13 residues. Trimming shortened V by 4 bases and J by 2 bases, and 10 bases separated the two germline ends. Germline CDR1 is SGHNT and CDR2 is YYREEE (reference sequence). CDR3 bases: TGTGCCAGCAGCCTCAGCGCAACCTACGAGCAGTACTTC. It specifies CASSLSATYEQYF.

As to this clonotype: One base away lies a much larger clone, so this may be a sequencing read error. V is TRBV6-6 and J is TRBJ2-5, with TRBD1 identical over 11 bases. Germline V lookup: CDR1 MNHNY, CDR2 SVGAGI (reference sequence). This CDR3 spans 16 amino acids. The DNA for the CDR3 is TGTGTCAGCAAACCCCCCCCGGGACAGGGGGAAGAGACCCAGTACTTC. Protein: CVSKPPPGQGEETQYF.

In regard to this clonotype: Since a much larger clone is just one base distant, this may be a read error. The chain has TRBV6-5 and TRBJ2-1; TRBD1 or TRBD2 may be the D gene (5 bases each). This CDR3 region has 17 residues. Germline values: CDR1 MNHEY, CDR2 SVGAGI. The CDR3 DNA is TGTGCCAGCAGTTACTTGGCAGGGAGTGGGGTCTACAATGAGCAGCTCTTC. Translating it yields CASSYLAGSGVYNEQLF.

The CDR3 is CASSREGTGPDTQYF. The CDR3 DNA follows: TGTGCCAGCAGCCGGGAAGGGACGGGGCCAGATACGCAGTATTTT. The chain has TRBV5-4 and TRBJ2-3, with D tentatively TRBD1 or TRBD2 (5 bases each). The CDR3 length is 15 residues. Per the germline V gene, CDR1 is SGHNT and CDR2 is YYREEE (reference sequence). V gave up 4 bases and J gave up 4 bases, with 16 bases separating them.

This clonotype was counted at least ten times. The chain recombines TRBV20-1 with TRBJ1-1; 9 positions match TRBD1. CDR3 length: 13 amino acids. Germline lookup yields CDR1 DFQATT and CDR2 SNEGSKA (reference sequence). V gave up 6 bases and J gave up 4 bases; unmatched junction bases: 6. The CDR3 DNA follows: TGCAGTGCCAGCCGGGACAGGGTCACTGAAGCTTTCTTT. It translates to CSASRDRVTEAFF.

This clonotype turned up a few times. The chain combines TRBV28 with TRBJ2-7; D is possibly TRBD1 (6 bases). Between the trimmed V and J ends, which lost 1 base and 7 bases, there was a span of 14 bases. Germline CDR1 reads MDHEN; CDR2 reads SYDVKM. CDR3 length equals 14 residues. CDR3 coding DNA: TGTGCCAGCAGTTTATTGGGGGCACAGGAAGAGCAGTACTTC. Its translation: CASSLLGAQEEQYF. Filled out from reference TRBV28 and TRBJ2-7, the complete variable domain reads DVKVTQSSRYLVKRTGEKVFLECVQDMDHENMFWYRQDPGLGLRLIYFSYDVKMKEKGDIPEGYSVSREKKERFSLILESASTNQTSMYLCASSLLGAQEEQYFGPGTRLTVT.

The rearrangement uses TRBV28 and TRBJ2-1; tentatively, D is TRBD1 or TRBD2 (5 bases each). Trimming pared 5 bases from V and 8 bases from J, leaving 19 bases between. This CDR3 spans 15 amino acids. Germline V gene sequence: CDR1 MDHEN, CDR2 SYDVKM. CDR3 amino acids: CASSQARDRGDEQFF. CDR3 in DNA: TGTGCCAGCAGTCAAGCGAGAGATCGGGGCGATGAGCAGTTCTTC. Full variable domain (missing parts from reference TRBV28 and TRBJ2-1): DVKVTQSSRYLVKRTGEKVFLECVQDMDHENMFWYRQDPGLGLRLIYFSYDVKMKEKGDIPEGYSVSREKKERFSLILESASTNQTSMYLCASSQARDRGDEQFFGPGTRLTVL.

This clonotype was observed at least ten times. The chain links TRBV6-1 to TRBJ1-2, with D unclear. This CDR3 is 12 amino acids long. Trimming pared 2 bases from V and 4 bases from J, leaving 5 bases between. In germline, CDR1 is MNHNS, CDR2 SASEGT. This CDR3 is CASSERSYGYTF. The DNA of the CDR3 is TGTGCCAGCAGTGAACGGAGCTATGGCTACACCTTC.

This clonotype was seen repeatedly, ten times or more. The chain carries TRBV28 and TRBJ1-2; 8 nucleotides line up with TRBD1. The junction had 7 bases not matched to a gene; V was cut back by 5 bases and J by 8 bases. The CDR3 contains 13 residues. Germline V gene lookup returns CDR1 MDHEN and CDR2 SYDVKM. CDR3 protein: CASSPGTGGGYTF. CDR3 bases: TGTGCCAGCAGTCCGGGGACAGGAGGAGGCTACACCTTC.

The chain joins TRBV10-3 to TRBJ2-5; D is perhaps TRBD2 (6 bases). Germline-derived CDR1 and CDR2 are ENHRY and SYGVKD. The CDR3 length is 16 residues. Trimming left V 6 bases short and J 4 bases short, with 21 bases between. This chain's CDR3 is CAISVTGAGLRETQYF. CDR3 coding DNA: TGTGCCATCAGCGTGACGGGAGCCGGGCTGAGAGAGACCCAGTACTTC.

This clonotype appeared a few times. V usage is TRBV14 and J usage is TRBJ1-2, with a possible D match to TRBD1 (5 bases). Trimming stripped 4 bases from V and 4 bases from J, with 13 bases between. CDR3 length: 14 residues. CDR1 SGHDN and CDR2 FVKESK come from the germline V gene. The CDR3 here is CASSLEDRVYGYTF. The CDR3 DNA reads as TGTGCCAGCAGCCTCGAAGACAGAGTCTATGGCTACACCTTC.

In the case of this clonotype: One end of the junction fails to match germline, which may point to a read error. The CDR3 region is CASSSTGFTIYEQCF. The CDR3 nucleotides read TGTGCCAGCAGTTCAACAGGATTTACTATCTACGAGCAGTGCTTC. The chain carries TRBV6-9 and TRBJ2-7; tentatively, D is TRBD1 (5 bases). Germline lookup yields CDR1 MNHGY and CDR2 SVAAGI. The CDR3 extends over 15 amino acids.

The genes are TRBV4-2 and TRBJ1-5; D remains ambiguous. V dropped 0 bases and J dropped 2 bases, with 5 bases sitting between them. CDR1 and CDR2 (germline): LGHNA, YNFKEQ. This CDR3 contains 14 residues. The DNA of the CDR3 is TGTGCCAGCAGCCAAGAAACGGGCAATCAGCCCCAGCATTTT. It is translated as CASSQETGNQPQHF.

This clonotype was counted many times. The chain uses TRBV27 and TRBJ2-1, with TRBD1 matching over 8 bases. This CDR3 comprises 13 residues. The ends lost 9 bases at V and 8 bases at J; junction bases unmatched: 9. Germline lookup yields CDR1 MNHEY and CDR2 SMNVEV (reference sequence). CDR3 nucleotide sequence: TGTGCCAGTTCCGGACAGGGTGGCGATGAGCAGTTCTTC. The encoded protein is CASSGQGGDEQFF.

This clonotype was recorded only once. A much larger clonotype is one base distant, so this may be a read error. The chain combines TRBV20-1 with TRBJ2-7; D might be TRBD2 (6 bases). Judging by the DNA end, TRBJ2-1 fits better; the J call may be wrong. CDR1 is DFQATT and CDR2 is SNEGSKA in the germline V gene (reference sequence). The CDR3 is 14 residues long. The CDR3 DNA is TGCAGTGCTAGAGGAATAGCGGACTACAATGAGCAGTTCTTC. Translating it yields CSARGIADYNEQFF.

This clonotype was found many times. The CDR3, as DNA: TGTGCCAGCAGGAGGACAGGGGAAGAGACCCAGTACTTC. This codes for CASRRTGEETQYF. The chain employs TRBV6-2 or TRBV6-3 and TRBJ2-5; TRBD1 aligns across 9 bases. Germline V gene lookup returns CDR1 MNHEY and CDR2 SVGEGT. J lost 3 bases, V lost 6 bases, and 2 bases had no gene match. The length of the CDR3 is 13 residues.

The chain employs TRBV28 and TRBJ2-7; D possibly corresponds to TRBD2 (7 bases). The V end was cut by 6 bases, the J end by 0 bases, with 15 bases between. The CDR3 contains 15 residues. The germline V gene has CDR1 MDHEN and CDR2 SYDVKM. CDR3: CASSPGEGVSYEQYF. CDR3 coding DNA: TGTGCCAGCAGCCCGGGGGAGGGGGTCTCCTACGAGCAGTACTTC.

The chain recombines TRBV6-1 with TRBJ2-7, with 10 bases identical to TRBD1. Germline-derived CDR1 and CDR2 are MNHNS and SASEGT. This CDR3 contains 15 residues. V lost 7 bases to trimming and J lost 2 bases; unmatched junction nucleotides: 8. The CDR3 DNA sequence: TGTGCCAGCACTCCGGGACAGGGGTCCACCTACGAGCAGTACTTC. Its protein product is CASTPGQGSTYEQYF.

Details on this clonotype: A single base separates this from a much larger clone, so it may be a read error. V gene TRBV15 combines with J gene TRBJ1-1; no firm D call. Trimming removed 1 base from V and 4 bases from J, with 13 bases in between. This CDR3 region has 15 residues. Germline V gene sequence: CDR1 LNHNV, CDR2 YYDKDF (reference sequence). Written as DNA, the CDR3 is TGTGCCACCAGCAGAGTGGCACTTAGCGGCACTGAAGCTTTCTTT. The encoded protein is CATSRVALSGTEAFF.

This clonotype was counted between two and nine times. The chain joins TRBV7-6 to TRBJ2-3, with 7 bases aligning to TRBD2. CDR1 and CDR2 from the germline V gene are SGHVS and FNYEAQ. V shed 5 bases, J shed 2 bases, and the junction held 4 bases outside the gene matches. The length of the CDR3 is 14 residues. CDR3 in amino acids: CASSQAGTTDTQYF. The DNA of the CDR3 is TGTGCCAGCAGCCAAGCGGGAACCACAGATACGCAGTATTTT. The full variable domain, completed using reference TRBV7-6 and TRBJ2-3, is GAGVSQSPRYKVTKRGQDVALRCDPISGHVSLYWYRQALGQGPEFLTYFNYEAQQDKSGLPNDRFSAERPEGSISTLTIQRTEQRDSAMYRCASSQAGTTDTQYFGPGTRLTVL.

This clonotype was seen more than once but under ten times. This chain joins TRBV7-9 and TRBJ1-1; weak D call: TRBD1 (6 bases). Deletions cut 2 bases from V and 9 bases from J, with 13 bases between. CDR1 is SEHNR and CDR2 is FQNEAQ in the germline V gene (reference sequence). The length of the CDR3 is 13 residues. The CDR3 is CASSLQSGQQAFF. As DNA, the CDR3 is TGTGCCAGCAGCTTACAATCTGGACAGCAAGCTTTCTTT.

Notes on this clonotype: The junction does not match germline at one end; this may be a read error. The chain uses TRBV10-3 and TRBJ1-1; D is possibly TRBD1 (5 bases). Germline V gene sequence: CDR1 ENHRY, CDR2 SYGVKD. CDR3 length: 13 residues. CDR3 region: CAISESWGTEASF. The CDR3 DNA sequence: TGTGCCATCAGTGAGTCTTGGGGGACTGAAGCTTCCTTT.

The chain carries TRBV2 and TRBJ1-1; 7 bases align to TRBD1. CDR1 is SNHLY and CDR2 is FYNNEI in the germline V gene. After removal of 9 bases from V and 4 bases from J, the junction contained 5 bases not matched to a gene. The CDR3 contains 12 residues. The CDR3 nucleotides are TGTGCCAGGGCCAACAGGGGCACTGAAGCTTTCTTT. This codes for CARANRGTEAFF.